A selection of T cell receptor beta chains follows, all from one sample in a study of T cell changes during pregnancy in multiple sclerosis. The method was immunoSEQ multiplex PCR; TCRdb's version includes in-frame clones alone and lacks a portion of them. The sample lists approximately 130,000 clones, about 94% seen once, with roughly 6.2% in the top ten. This sample comprised peripheral blood, obtained before pregnancy. The receptors derive from a female donor with multiple sclerosis, enrolled in a pregnancy study. CDR3s include the opening cysteine and the closing phenylalanine or tryptophan. A D gene is named only where the DNA matches it firmly.

- | TRBJ2-3 | TRBV20-1 | CSAPILDTQYF
TRBD1 | TRBJ1-1 | TRBV5-5 | CASSLYWTGAYTEAFF
- | TRBJ1-2 | TRBV5-1 | CASKVSEEGGGYGYTF
- | TRBJ2-3 | TRBV7-8 | CASRIGTSTDTQYF
- | TRBJ2-3 | TRBV7-3 | CASSPGGRGGVTDTQYF
- | TRBJ2-5 | TRBV18 | CASSPPSVQTQYF
- | TRBJ2-3 | TRBV6-5 | CASSDRWSTDTQYF
- | TRBJ2-2 | TRBV6-8 | CASSRDTGELFF
TRBD2 | TRBJ2-1 | TRBV5-4 | CASSLSSGAYNEQFF
TRBD1 | TRBJ2-6 | TRBV6-1 | CASNSHTGAPNVLTF
- | TRBJ1-2 | TRBV7-9 | CASSGWDINGDGYTF
- | TRBJ2-3 | TRBV4-2 | CASSRRDTDTQYF
TRBD2 | TRBJ2-2 | TRBV6-6 | CASSYRTRTTGELFF
- | TRBJ1-1 | TRBV29-1 | CSVEMGGVTEAFF
- | TRBJ1-2 | TRBV7-9 | CASSLEGGNGYTF
- | TRBJ1-3 | TRBV5-5 | CASSLDRSSGNTIYF
TRBD1 | TRBJ1-6 | TRBV18 | CASSPLSGGSPLHF
TRBD1 | TRBJ1-1 | TRBV19 | CASRDRVGTEAFF
- | TRBJ1-1 | TRBV19 | CASKGARAFF
TRBD1 | TRBJ1-1 | TRBV6-1 | CASSRDRGHPEAFF
TRBD2 | TRBJ2-1 | TRBV5-1 | CASSFGLAGGDEQFF
- | TRBJ1-4 | TRBV5-1 | CASSLSTGSSGKLFF
TRBD1 | TRBJ2-3 | TRBV6-1 | CASRDGQGASDTQYF
TRBD1 | TRBJ2-7 | TRBV19 | CASSWTGDSYEQYF
- | TRBJ1-1 | TRBV6-6 | CASLQGDMNTEAFF
TRBD1 | TRBJ2-3 | TRBV27 | CASYQGARSDTQYF
- | TRBJ2-7 | TRBV18 | CASSPSTSYEQYF
- | TRBJ2-1 | TRBV7-2 | CASSFYPEQFF
- | TRBJ1-3 | TRBV6-1 | CASTPTGQIGNTIYF
TRBD1 | TRBJ1-1 | TRBV5-5 | CASSLVGTGFKVTEAFF
TRBD1 | TRBJ2-1 | TRBV7-3 | CASSSLPPRQGRYNEQFF
TRBD1 | TRBJ1-3 | TRBV11-2 | CASSPGTVSGNTIYF
TRBD2 | TRBJ2-3 | TRBV18 | CASSPPLAGNTDTQYF
TRBD1 | TRBJ2-1 | TRBV9 | CASSVPGTGIGDEQFF
TRBD2 | TRBJ2-7 | TRBV5-1 | CASSSGLAGALTYEQYF
TRBD1 | TRBJ1-4 | TRBV19 | CASSAGDRFNEKLFF
- | TRBJ1-2 | TRBV7-3 | CASSPAGGYGYTF
TRBD1 | TRBJ2-7 | TRBV5-4 | CASSLAWVGGNEQYF
TRBD1 | TRBJ1-6 | TRBV5-1 | CASSVEGAGSPLHF
TRBD1 | TRBJ1-2 | TRBV2 | CASTKSDGQGAYGYTF
- | TRBJ2-1 | TRBV11-2 | CASSLYPGNSYNEQFF
TRBD1 | TRBJ2-5 | TRBV7-8 | CASSLVLAVGRGRETQYF
TRBD1 | TRBJ2-6 | TRBV29-1 | CSVRSGTGASGANVLTF
- | TRBJ2-4 | TRBV21-1 | CASSTLRYRGSGNIQYF
TRBD1 | TRBJ1-6 | TRBV27 | CASSIDRGPGSPLHF
TRBD2 | TRBJ2-1 | TRBV7-3 | CASSLVGGPYNEQFF
- | TRBJ2-7 | TRBV6-6 | CASSYSSYEQYF
- | TRBJ2-7 | TRBV6-1 | CASSERGYEQYF
TRBD1 | TRBJ1-2 | TRBV29-1 | CSVSPTGTGVYGYTF
- | TRBJ1-1 | TRBV28 | CASSSAAVKAFF
- | TRBJ1-2 | TRBV30 | CAWSVTRQLNYGYTF
- | TRBJ1-2 | TRBV5-6 | CASRKISDGYTF
- | TRBJ2-1 | TRBV18 | CASSSYNEQFF
- | TRBJ2-5 | TRBV5-5 | CASSLGLTQETQYF